Listed below are T cell receptor beta chains from one sample, sequenced in a study of T cell responses to AZD1222 COVID-19 vaccine. Generated by immunoSEQ multiplex PCR, the TCRdb table keeps only in-frame clones and is missing some. The sample contains 130,000 to 150,000 clones, 90% to 95% of which appear only once. This sample comprised peripheral blood, obtained on day 0 of AZD1222 vaccination. The receptors were sampled from an adult in good health. The conserved cysteine and the conserved F or W are not part of the CDR3 here. Each record gives: clone size, V gene, CDR3 length, CDR3 protein. Some rows have no size entry. The others give once, few or many, or a class for an expanded clone.

abundance: NA; v_gene: TRBV7-9; len: 11; CDR3aa: ASSLLGDTEAF
abundance: NA; v_gene: TRBV5-6; len: 12; CDR3aa: ASSFGTDNSPLH
abundance: NA; v_gene: TRBV4-2; len: 13; CDR3aa: ASSQDPTGSYEQY
abundance: NA; v_gene: TRBV5-4; len: 12; CDR3aa: ASSFKRPDNEQF
abundance: NA; v_gene: TRBV5-5; len: 12; CDR3aa: ASSLGQENQPQH
abundance: NA; v_gene: TRBV5-6; len: 12; CDR3aa: ASSRTVSSYEQY
abundance: NA; v_gene: TRBV7-2; len: 10; CDR3aa: ASSFQWTEAF
abundance: NA; v_gene: TRBV5-1; len: 14; CDR3aa: ASSPRPRGNTGELF
abundance: NA; v_gene: TRBV3-1/TRBV3-2; len: 10; CDR3aa: ASSGVGGELF
abundance: NA; v_gene: TRBV6-5; len: 12; CDR3aa: ASSRAGGNQPQH
abundance: NA; v_gene: TRBV6-5; len: 13; CDR3aa: ASSYELRAPDTQY
abundance: NA; v_gene: TRBV27; len: 11; CDR3aa: ASSVGSGNTIY
abundance: once; v_gene: TRBV12-3/TRBV12-4; len: 11; CDR3aa: ASSLDGLGEAF
abundance: NA; v_gene: TRBV2; len: 12; CDR3aa: ASSDTIGIYGYT
abundance: NA; v_gene: TRBV4-2; len: 14; CDR3aa: ASSQDYSAGNQPQH
abundance: NA; v_gene: TRBV5-4; len: 13; CDR3aa: ASSLFKAAGTEAF
abundance: NA; v_gene: TRBV19; len: 12; CDR3aa: ASSIGIIDYGYT
abundance: NA; v_gene: TRBV15; len: 14; CDR3aa: ATSRGQGEGNQPQH
abundance: NA; v_gene: TRBV10-3; len: 12; CDR3aa: AISGGLEGNEQY
abundance: few; v_gene: TRBV12-5; len: 14; CDR3aa: ASALGAHKPTDTQY
abundance: NA; v_gene: TRBV5-6; len: 15; CDR3aa: ASSVGTSGRSSYEQY
abundance: NA; v_gene: TRBV5-1; len: 12; CDR3aa: ASSLASMNTEAF
abundance: NA; v_gene: TRBV13; len: 14; CDR3aa: ASSLAPGANTYEQY
abundance: NA; v_gene: TRBV2; len: 11; CDR3aa: ASRRGQGEGYT
abundance: once; v_gene: TRBV30; len: 12; CDR3aa: AWSVSSGSYEQY
abundance: NA; v_gene: TRBV12-3/TRBV12-4; len: 11; CDR3aa: ASTSDSNTEAF
abundance: NA; v_gene: TRBV5-1; len: 12; CDR3aa: ASSQGQNTDTQY
abundance: NA; v_gene: TRBV11-3; len: 11; CDR3aa: ASSLGTYNEQF
abundance: once; v_gene: TRBV6-1; len: 12; CDR3aa: ASSEARGYNEQF
abundance: NA; v_gene: TRBV2; len: 13; CDR3aa: ASSETGSTNEKLF
abundance: once; v_gene: TRBV18; len: 13; CDR3aa: ASSPSGQYGHEQY
abundance: NA; v_gene: TRBV19; len: 15; CDR3aa: ASSSRQLRGTNEKLF
abundance: NA; v_gene: TRBV3-1/TRBV3-2; len: 12; CDR3aa: ASSLPTLNYGYT
abundance: once; v_gene: TRBV6-2/TRBV6-3; len: 12; CDR3aa: ASSYDRVLTEAF
abundance: NA; v_gene: TRBV29-1; len: 14; CDR3aa: SVVPGEGFSYNEQF
abundance: NA; v_gene: TRBV4-2; len: 10; CDR3aa: ASSHRDPPAF